What follows are 9 T cell receptor beta chains derived from one specimen sequenced in a study of CD8 T cells in Susac syndrome (dated by TCRdb to between 2018 and 2021). Library creation used the immunoSEQ multiplex PCR assay. RNA was extracted using the RNeasy kit, and roughly 0.5 to 1 microgram was reverse transcribed with random hexamers. The public reads were reanalyzed by TCRdb: fastp trimming at Q25, MiXCR alignment, in-frame beta chains only. Duplicate CDR3 protein sequences are folded into a single record with the most common DNA and genes. The sample includes around 200,000 distinct CDR3 sequences, with roughly 94% observed a single time. The top ten constitute approximately 0.099% of the sample. Sequenced: CD4+ T cells from PBMCs. The receptors shown here come from a human donor with Susac syndrome.

The CDR3 spells CSAIPLMDYNQPYEQYF. Written as DNA, the CDR3 is TGCAGTGCTATTCCCCTGATGGACTACAATCAACCCTACGAGCAGTACTTC. The rearrangement joins TRBV20-1 to TRBJ2-7, with D tentatively TRBD2 (6 bases). The CDR3 loop spans 17 amino acids. Germline assignment: CDR1 DFQATT and CDR2 SNEGSKA (reference sequence). The V end lost 4 bases, the J end lost 2 bases, and 24 bases lay between the germline ends.

The chain is built from TRBV9 and TRBJ1-1; D call uncertain. Trimming removed 1 base at V and 0 bases at J, with 4 bases between. The CDR3 consists of 13 residues. CDR1 and CDR2 (germline): SGDLS, YYNGEE. The CDR3 bases are TGTGCCAGCAGCGTACACCTGAACACTGAAGCTTTCTTT. This codes for CASSVHLNTEAFF.

The genes are TRBV19 and TRBJ1-2; no clear D gene. The CDR3 consists of 13 residues. Germline V gene data show CDR1 as LNHDA and CDR2 as SQIVND (reference sequence). V lost 3 bases to trimming and J lost 2 bases, with 7 bases between them. The CDR3 DNA follows: TGTGCCAGTAGTATTCAGGAAAACTATGGCTACACCTTC. This encodes CASSIQENYGYTF.

V gene TRBV9 combines with J gene TRBJ2-1, with 13 bases that match TRBD2. Trimming at V came to 3 bases and at J to 7 bases, leaving 7 bases not matched to a gene. From germline, CDR1 is SGDLS and CDR2 YYNGEE. The CDR3 contains 16 residues. This CDR3 is CASSALGLAGWNEQFF. The DNA for the CDR3 is TGTGCCAGCAGCGCCCTGGGACTAGCGGGGTGGAATGAGCAGTTCTTC.

The genes are TRBV28 and TRBJ2-5; D tentatively fits TRBD1 or TRBD2 (5 bases each). The CDR3 is 13 amino acids. CDR1 MDHEN and CDR2 SYDVKM come from the germline V gene. V lost 7 bases, J lost 5 bases, and 14 bases lay in between. CDR3 DNA: TGTGCCAGCACCTCGGGGCTTACGGAGACCCAGTACTTC. Translating gives CASTSGLTETQYF. The full variable domain, rest sourced from reference TRBV28 and TRBJ2-5, is DVKVTQSSRYLVKRTGEKVFLECVQDMDHENMFWYRQDPGLGLRLIYFSYDVKMKEKGDIPEGYSVSREKKERFSLILESASTNQTSMYLCASTSGLTETQYFGPGTRLLVL.

The V call is TRBV20-1, the J call TRBJ2-5; possible D gene TRBD2, 6 bases. Germline-derived CDR1 and CDR2 are DFQATT and SNEGSKA (reference sequence). The ends were cut back, 8 bases at V and 10 bases at J, with 20 bases in the middle. The CDR3 extends over 12 amino acids. The CDR3 nucleotides read TGCAGTACTATTGGAGGGCCGGTAGACCAGTACTTC. Residues: CSTIGGPVDQYF.

The CDR3 sequence: CASSQRLGNSRYEQYF. CDR3 DNA: TGTGCCAGCAGTCAAAGACTCGGGAACAGCCGCTACGAGCAGTACTTC. V is TRBV14 and J is TRBJ2-7, with D possibly TRBD2 on 5 matching bases. V lost 6 bases, J lost 3 bases, and 21 bases lay in between. Germline CDR1 reads SGHDN; CDR2 reads FVKESK. The CDR3 covers 16 residues. Based on the CDR3 plus reference TRBV14 and TRBJ2-7, the full variable domain is EAGVTQFPSHSVIEKGQTVTLRCDPISGHDNLYWYRRVMGKEIKFLLHFVKESKQDESGMPNNRFLAERTGGTYSTLKVQPAELEDSGVYFCASSQRLGNSRYEQYFGPGTRLTVT.

The chain links TRBV28 to TRBJ2-1, with 7 bases that match TRBD1. The CDR3 length is 16 residues. V shed 6 bases and J 0 bases; nucleotides not matched to a gene: 8. Germline V gene data show CDR1 as MDHEN and CDR2 as SYDVKM. The CDR3 DNA reads TGTGCCAGCAGCCCCGGACAGGACACCTCCTACAATGAGCAGTTCTTC. Translation gives CASSPGQDTSYNEQFF.

CDR3 loop: CSADGPGGGTEAFF. DNA for the CDR3: TGCAGCGCGGACGGACCTGGGGGGGGTACTGAAGCTTTCTTT. The chain links TRBV29-1 to TRBJ1-1; the D gene is possibly TRBD1 (5 bases). The CDR3 covers 14 residues. The germline V gene has CDR1 SQVTM and CDR2 ANQGSEA. V was clipped by 7 bases and J by 5 bases, with 20 bases between them.